This note documents a single TCR beta chain sequence. The antigen remains unidentified. The germline gives CDR1 MDHEN, CDR2 SYDVKM. The V end was cut by 2 bases, the J end by 14 bases, with 7 bases between. This CDR3 is built from 11 residues. Cultured CD4+ T cells had their DNA profiled by the Oncomine TCR Beta short-read assay. MiXCR, run by TCRdb on the PCR reads, gives a single entry per CDR3 protein. The sample records around 10,000 distinct CDR3 sequences, less than 65% being singletons. Noted treatment: approximately 11-day PBMC culture with coronavirus spike peptide pools or control peptides (ViraFEST assay). The data were obtained in a study of vaccination and CD4 T cells after COVID-19. Background on the study: All convalescent patients were nasal swab PCR positive for SARS-CoV-2; 9 or 10 had mild and one severe disease. Participants were administered two doses of either the BNT162b2 or the mRNA-1273 vaccine.

The clonotype comes from a human donor with COVID-19. J is TRBJ1-6 and V is TRBV28; D remains ambiguous. Sequenced here: cultured CD4+ T cells from blood, sampled after SARS-CoV-2 vaccination. This chain's CDR3 is CASSLGETLHF. In DNA form, the CDR3 reads TGTGCCAGCAGTTTAGGGGAAACCCTCCACTTT.